The 17 T cell receptor beta chains below all came from one sample that was sequenced in a study of CD8+CD57+ T cells in acquired aplastic anemia. Using genomic DNA as the template, TCR beta VDJ and CDR3 profiling was carried out. Each CDR3 protein is one row after TCRdb ran MiXCR on the reads. The table lists 75,000 to 90,000 distinct CDR3 sequences, approximately 45% of them singletons, with 65% to 80% in the top ten. The sample taken for sequencing was sorted CD4+, CD8+, or CD8+CD57+ T cells (not recorded which) from PBMCs. These receptors originate from a human donor in good health, serving as a control.

This chain links TRBV12-3 or TRBV12-4 with TRBJ1-3; D remains unclear. This CDR3 is 14 amino acids long. Trimming took off 5 bases at V and 2 bases at J, with 10 bases between the two ends. As DNA, the CDR3 is TGTGCCAGCAGTGCCTCCGCGGCTGGAAACACCATATATTTT. It encodes CASSASAAGNTIYF.

Turning to this clonotype: One junction end disagrees with the germline gene, perhaps due to a read error. This chain joins TRBV24-1 and TRBJ2-1; D is undetermined. Germline V lookup: CDR1 KGHDR, CDR2 SFDVKD. The CDR3 contains 15 residues. The chain's CDR3 is CSTSDLLGNNNEQFF. The CDR3 coding sequence is TGTTCCACCAGTGATTTGCTAGGTAACAACAATGAGCAGTTCTTC.

This clonotype was picked up many times. This rearrangement joins TRBV15 to TRBJ2-3; TRBD2 might be the D (6 bases). The V gene's germline CDR1 is LNHNV and CDR2 YYDKDF (reference sequence). V shed 2 bases and J shed 0 bases, with 12 bases lying between them. This CDR3 contains 16 residues. CDR3 sequence reads: CATSRRPGTSTDTQYF. The CDR3 nucleotides are TGTGCCACCAGCAGACGACCCGGGACTAGCACAGATACGCAGTATTTT.

V gene TRBV7-8 combines with J gene TRBJ2-5; TRBD1 or TRBD2 may be the D gene (5 bases each). The germline V and J ends were trimmed by 10 bases and 7 bases, with 22 bases remaining between them. This CDR3 has 14 residues. In germline, CDR1 is SGHVS, CDR2 FQNEAQ. The DNA of the CDR3 is TGTGCCATCAGTGATGAACGGCATGGGGGGACCCAGTACTTC. Protein sequence: CAISDERHGGTQYF.

The gene calls are TRBV20-1 and TRBJ2-6; TRBD2 aligns across 8 bases. The V and J ends lost 6 bases and 0 bases, in that order; junction bases with no gene match: 10. Germline values: CDR1 DFQATT, CDR2 SNEGSKA (reference sequence). The CDR3 totals 17 residues. The DNA for the CDR3 is TGCAGTGCCCGGACTAGCAGACTCCCCTCTGGGGCCAACGTCCTGACTTTC. This translates into CSARTSRLPSGANVLTF.

In this sample, this clonotype turned up many times. This chain uses TRBV6-4 with TRBJ2-7; D call uncertain. Trimming pared 2 bases from V and 3 bases from J, leaving 2 bases between. Looked up from germline, CDR1 is MRHNA and CDR2 is SNTAGT. The CDR3 is 11 amino acids. The DNA of the CDR3 is TGTGCCAGCAGTGACGGCTACGAGCAGTACTTC. Protein sequence: CASSDGYEQYF.

The V call is TRBV19, the J call TRBJ2-7; D tentatively fits TRBD1 or TRBD2 (5 bases each). V shed 6 bases and J shed 2 bases, with 17 bases lying between them. Germline V gene lookup returns CDR1 LNHDA and CDR2 SQIVND (reference sequence). The CDR3 runs to 15 residues. The CDR3 here is CASSPGAEPTYEQYF. The CDR3 DNA follows: TGTGCCAGTAGCCCCGGGGCAGAGCCCACCTACGAGCAGTACTTC.

This chain links TRBV15 with TRBJ2-5; D uncertain. The CDR3 covers 16 residues. Trimming removed 0 bases at V and 5 bases at J, with 16 bases between. The germline CDR1 and CDR2 sequences are LNHNV and YYDKDF (reference sequence). The CDR3 nucleotides read TGTGCCACCAGCAGAGATCTACGCCTATTTGGCGAGACCCAGTACTTC. Translation gives CATSRDLRLFGETQYF.

Turning to this clonotype: Just one base apart from a much larger clone, this may be a read error. The chain joins TRBV9 to TRBJ2-1; D is ambiguous. CDR1 and CDR2 (germline): SGDLS, YYNGEE. This CDR3 has 15 amino acids. The V and J ends lost 0 bases and 4 bases respectively, with 11 bases between them. CDR3 sequence reads: CASSVGGSLYNEQFF. The CDR3, as DNA: TGTGCCAGCAGCGTAGGAGGCTCGCTATACAATGAGCAGTTCTTC.

J is TRBJ2-7 and V is TRBV19; 7 nucleotides align to TRBD1. Germline V gene data show CDR1 as LNHDA and CDR2 as SQIVND (reference sequence). The CDR3 extends over 14 amino acids. Trimming took 5 bases from V and 10 from J; bases not matched to a gene: 14. Here the CDR3 DNA reads TGTGCCAGTAGTTTCACAGGACAGGTGGAGAAACAGTACTTC. Translating it yields CASSFTGQVEKQYF.

This clonotype was found a few times. The rearrangement links TRBV15 to TRBJ2-3; 7 nucleotides align to TRBD2. Germline values: CDR1 LNHNV, CDR2 YYDKDF (reference sequence). This CDR3 contains 14 residues. Trimming took 0 bases from V and 3 from J; bases not matched to a gene: 0. CDR3 sequence (DNA): TGTGCCACCAGCAGAGAGGGAGGGACAGATACGCAGTATTTT. This codes for CATSREGGTDTQYF.

This clonotype was seen many times. The chain carries TRBV11-2 and TRBJ1-2, with 7 bases matching TRBD1. The V segment lost 5 bases and the J segment 7 bases; nucleotides outside the gene matches: 7. Germline V gene lookup returns CDR1 SGHAT and CDR2 FQNNGV. The CDR3 loop spans 13 amino acids. The CDR3 DNA follows: TGTGCCAGCAGCCCAGGGGGGGGAAGTGGCTACACCTTC. Its translation is CASSPGGGSGYTF.

The chain combines TRBV5-6 with TRBJ1-2; D is undetermined. Trimming took 4 bases from V and 5 from J, leaving 9 bases between them. Per the germline V gene, CDR1 is SGHDT and CDR2 is YYEEEE. This CDR3 has 12 amino acids. DNA of the CDR3: TGTGCCAGCAGCCCCTTGGGGTATGGCTACACCTTC. Translation gives CASSPLGYGYTF.

In this sample, this clonotype turned up many times. CDR3 bases: TGTGCCAGCAGCGTAGCGGGAGGGAGCTCCTACGAGCAGTACTTC. Residues: CASSVAGGSSYEQYF. This chain joins TRBV12-3 or TRBV12-4 and TRBJ2-7, with 11 bases that match TRBD2. The CDR3 length is 15 residues. V dropped 6 bases and J dropped 0; count of bases not matched to a gene: 4.

This clonotype was found many times. The V and J genes are TRBV4-2 and TRBJ1-2; a weak D match, TRBD1 (5 bases). This CDR3 has 15 amino acids. The V gene's germline CDR1 is LGHNA and CDR2 YNFKEQ. V was pared by 4 bases and J by 6 bases, with 18 bases between. CDR3 residues: CASSPDQGMMDGYTF. The CDR3 bases are TGTGCCAGCAGCCCGGACCAGGGTATGATGGATGGCTACACCTTC.

V and J are TRBV29-1 and TRBJ2-3; tentatively, D is TRBD1 or TRBD2 (6 bases each). This CDR3 has 15 residues. V was cut by 7 bases and J by 0 bases, with 17 bases left in between. Germline assignment: CDR1 SQVTM and CDR2 ANQGSEA. The CDR3 DNA reads as TGCAGCGCCCTACCGCAGGGGACTAGCACAGATACGCAGTATTTT. Its translation is CSALPQGTSTDTQYF.

This clonotype appeared a single time. The rearrangement joins TRBV4-2 to TRBJ1-5; 9 bases align to TRBD1. CDR1 and CDR2 from the germline V gene are LGHNA and YNFKEQ. J gave up 6 bases and V 2 bases, and 2 bases lay outside the gene matches. CDR3 length: 14 amino acids. The CDR3 bases are TGTGCCAGCAGCCAAACAGGGGGCAGTCAGCCCCAGCATTTT. Protein: CASSQTGGSQPQHF.